Listed here are 15 T cell receptor beta chains from one sample, sequenced in a study of blood T cell repertoires in COVID-19. TCRdb keeps only in-frame clones here, not all; method: immunoSEQ multiplex PCR. The table records about 260,000 clones, roughly 86% of them present only once. The specimen sequenced was PBMCs or T cells enriched from blood (not recorded which). These receptors came from a woman in her forties or fifties who had recovered from COVID-19.

There are a few counts of this clone. The chain carries TRBV19 and TRBJ1-1; TRBD1 matches 8 bases. After removal of 7 bases from V and 1 base from J, the junction contained 8 bases not matched to a gene. The CDR3 is made up of 15 amino acids. Per germline, CDR1 LNHDA and CDR2 SQIVND (reference sequence). For the CDR3, the DNA is TGTGCCAGTACCCTGACAGGGGCCACGAACACTGAAGCTTTCTTT. Translating gives CASTLTGATNTEAFF. Full variable domain (outside the CDR3, taken from reference TRBV19 and TRBJ1-1): DGGITQSPKYLFRKEGQNVTLSCEQNLNHDAMYWYRQDPGQGLRLIYYSQIVNDFQKGDIAEGYSVSREKKESFPLTVTSAQKNPTAFYLCASTLTGATNTEAFFGQGTRLTVV.

This chain links TRBV5-1 with TRBJ1-1, with D tentatively TRBD1 (6 bases). CDR3 size: 14 residues. Trimming took off 2 bases at V and 4 bases at J, with 12 bases between the two ends. Germline V gene data show CDR1 as SGHRS and CDR2 as YFSETQ. The CDR3: CASSFQTGSTEAFF. In DNA form, the CDR3 reads TGCGCCAGCAGCTTTCAAACAGGGTCCACTGAAGCTTTCTTT.

The rearrangement joins TRBV28 to TRBJ1-2, with a weak D call TRBD1 (6 bases). Germline CDR1 reads MDHEN; CDR2 reads SYDVKM. The CDR3 is 16 residues long. V was clipped by 6 bases and J by 4 bases, with 21 bases between them. The CDR3 sequence: CASSSLVGGGGYGYTF. CDR3 DNA: TGTGCCAGCAGCAGTCTTGTGGGGGGAGGGGGCTATGGCTACACCTTC.

This sequence joins TRBV14 and TRBJ1-1; no clear D. Germline V lookup: CDR1 SGHDN, CDR2 FVKESK. The CDR3 sequence is 15 residues long. Between the trimmed V and J ends, which lost 0 bases and 6 bases, there was a span of 14 bases. CDR3 residues: CASSQDWRGGAEAFF. The CDR3 DNA reads TGTGCCAGCAGCCAAGATTGGAGAGGAGGCGCTGAAGCTTTCTTT.

The gene calls are TRBV6-2 or TRBV6-3 and TRBJ2-2; the D is unclear. Looked up from germline, CDR1 is MNHEY and CDR2 is SVGEGT. Trimming removed 2 bases from V and 0 bases from J, with 4 bases in between. The CDR3 length is 14 residues. In nucleotides, the CDR3 is TGTGCCAGCAGTTACCGGTCGAACACCGGGGAGCTGTTTTTT. Translating it yields CASSYRSNTGELFF.

The chain recombines TRBV27 with TRBJ2-7; 9 bases fit TRBD1. The V and J ends lost 6 bases and 0 bases, in that order; junction bases with no gene match: 9. The CDR3 is 16 amino acids. Germline V gene sequence: CDR1 MNHEY, CDR2 SMNVEV (reference sequence). This chain's CDR3 is CASSLLGTGSSYEQYF. The CDR3 bases are TGTGCCAGCAGCTTGCTTGGGACAGGGAGCTCCTACGAGCAGTACTTC.

The V call is TRBV4-1, the J call TRBJ1-4, with unresolved D. V gave up 1 base and J gave up 11 bases, with 17 bases separating them. Germline CDR1 MGHRA, CDR2 YSYEKL. This CDR3 region has 15 residues. CDR3 amino acids: CASSQVAVDPKKLFF. CDR3 nucleotides: TGCGCCAGCAGCCAAGTCGCAGTTGATCCGAAGAAACTGTTTTTT.

J is TRBJ1-2 and V is TRBV4-2; 11 bases match TRBD1. Trimming took 0 bases from V and 3 from J; bases not matched to a gene: 0. Germline lookup yields CDR1 LGHNA and CDR2 YNFKEQ. The CDR3 is made up of 15 amino acids. The CDR3 loop is CASSQEGQGDYGYTF. CDR3 nucleotides: TGTGCCAGCAGCCAAGAGGGACAGGGGGACTATGGCTACACCTTC.

This clone was seen a few times. The chain links TRBV7-2 to TRBJ1-2; perhaps TRBD1 as D (5 bases). The V gene lost 0 bases and the J gene lost 3 bases, with 14 bases spanning the gap. Looked up from germline, CDR1 is SGHTA and CDR2 is FQGNSA. This CDR3 comprises 16 residues. This chain's CDR3 is CASSLASGREDYGYTF. As DNA, the CDR3 is TGTGCCAGCAGCTTAGCGTCCGGCAGGGAGGACTATGGCTACACCTTC.

The rearrangement joins TRBV5-1 to TRBJ1-5; 9 bases agree with TRBD1. CDR1 is SGHRS, CDR2 YFSETQ, per germline. The CDR3 covers 15 residues. Losses at the gene ends were 0 bases for V and 3 bases for J; bases not matched to a gene: 1. CDR3 protein: CASSLGTGVNQPQHF. The CDR3 DNA reads TGCGCCAGCAGCTTGGGGACAGGGGTCAATCAGCCCCAGCATTTT.

The CDR3 spells CASSLVLAGHTYEQYF. CDR3 coding DNA: TGTGCCAGCAGCTTAGTTCTAGCGGGACATACCTACGAGCAGTACTTC. The chain employs TRBV7-8 and TRBJ2-7; TRBD2 aligns across 9 bases. V was pared by 1 base and J by 2 bases, with 6 bases of the junction left unmatched. The CDR3 extends over 16 amino acids. From germline, CDR1 is SGHVS and CDR2 FQNEAQ.

V usage is TRBV30 and J usage is TRBJ2-7; 15 nucleotides line up with TRBD2. The CDR3 length is 19 residues. Germline-derived CDR1 and CDR2 are GTSNPN and SVGIG (reference sequence). After removal of 3 bases from V and 6 bases from J, the junction contained 18 bases not matched to a gene. The DNA for the CDR3 is TGTGCCTGGAGCAGATTAAGGACTAGCGGGAGGGCGCGGAGACTCGAGCAGTACTTC. Its translation is CAWSRLRTSGRARRLEQYF.

The table lists this clone with a few counts. The V call is TRBV4-2, the J call TRBJ1-2; tentative D call: TRBD1 (6 bases). The CDR3 covers 15 residues. Germline V gene lookup returns CDR1 LGHNA and CDR2 YNFKEQ. V was pared by 0 bases and J by 8 bases, with 16 bases between. The CDR3 DNA reads as TGTGCCAGCAGCCAAGACGCCCCCGGGGGGCGGGGCTACACCTTC. Its translation: CASSQDAPGGRGYTF.

The V call is TRBV13, the J call TRBJ2-5; 10 bases align to TRBD1. Germline V gene lookup returns CDR1 PRHDT and CDR2 FYEKMQ (reference sequence). The CDR3 spans 15 residues. Germline trimming cut 3 bases from V and 5 bases from J; bases unmatched to any gene: 6. CDR3 bases: TGTGCCAGCAGCTTTTCGACAGGGGGCCCCGAGACCCAGTACTTC. Protein: CASSFSTGGPETQYF.

The count of this clone is one. The chain recombines TRBV5-1 with TRBJ2-6, with D possibly being TRBD1 (6 bases). CDR1 and CDR2 (germline): SGHRS, YFSETQ. The CDR3 spans 16 residues. V gave up 5 bases and J gave up 0 bases, with 12 bases separating them. In DNA form, the CDR3 reads TGCGCCAGCAGGCCGACAGGTTACTCTGGGGCCAACGTCCTGACTTTC. Its translation: CASRPTGYSGANVLTF.